The 17 T cell receptor beta chains given below trace back to one sample, sequenced in a study of control samples from healthy donors and cancer patients. The protocol was immunoSEQ multiplex PCR, while the TCRdb copy is restricted to in-frame clones and leaves out a portion. The table shows 200,000 to 250,000 clones, with around 94% occurring only once. Sequenced: blood. The receptor source for this set is a man aged 45 to 65 in good health.

This sequence joins TRBV5-1 and TRBJ2-2; D tentatively fits TRBD1 or TRBD2 (5 bases each). The length of the CDR3 is 15 residues. Trimming removed 4 bases from V and 1 base from J, with 11 bases in between. Germline values: CDR1 SGHRS, CDR2 YFSETQ. The CDR3 here is CASSRDPRNTGELFF. The CDR3 nucleotides read TGCGCCAGCAGCCGGGACCCCCGGAACACCGGGGAGCTGTTTTTT.

The genes are TRBV10-3 and TRBJ1-1; 7 bases are shared with TRBD1. CDR1 ENHRY and CDR2 SYGVKD come from the germline V gene. This CDR3 is 16 amino acids long. Germline trimming cut 6 bases from V and 4 bases from J; bases unmatched to any gene: 14. For the CDR3, the DNA is TGTGCCATCAGCGACAGGGATGGCGAGGGAGGCACTGAAGCTTTCTTT. Translated: CAISDRDGEGGTEAFF.

This sequence joins TRBV6-5 and TRBJ1-2; D might be TRBD1 (5 bases). Germline values: CDR1 MNHEY, CDR2 SVGAGI. V was clipped by 0 bases and J by 6 bases, with 17 bases between them. This CDR3 has 16 amino acids. The CDR3 loop reads CASSYSRWGAGNGYTF. In DNA, the CDR3 is TGTGCCAGCAGTTACTCGCGATGGGGCGCAGGGAATGGCTACACCTTC.

In DNA, the CDR3 is TGCGCCAGCAGCAAGAGCGGGGGGACCTACAATGAGCAGTTCTTC. It specifies CASSKSGGTYNEQFF. The chain recombines TRBV4-1 with TRBJ2-1, with 9 bases fitting TRBD2. Germline V gene data show CDR1 as MGHRA and CDR2 as YSYEKL. V lost 5 bases to trimming and J lost 2 bases; unmatched junction nucleotides: 4. The CDR3 has 15 amino acids.

The rearrangement uses TRBV6-5 and TRBJ1-1; TRBD1 matches 10 bases. The J segment lost 2 bases and the V segment lost 6 bases, leaving 3 bases of the junction unmatched. Germline assignment: CDR1 MNHEY and CDR2 SVGAGI. The CDR3 length is 14 residues. The CDR3 region is CASRDRGRNTEAFF. CDR3 nucleotides: TGTGCCAGCAGGGACAGGGGGAGAAACACTGAAGCTTTCTTT.

The V and J genes are TRBV13 and TRBJ1-6; D not certain. Germline CDR1 PRHDT, CDR2 FYEKMQ (reference sequence). This CDR3 is 15 amino acids long. V lost 0 bases to trimming and J lost 9 bases, with 12 bases between them. The CDR3: CASSLGRGVGSPLHF. The CDR3, as DNA: TGTGCCAGCAGCTTAGGCCGTGGGGTAGGTTCACCCCTCCACTTT. The full variable domain, its missing parts supplied by reference TRBV13 and TRBJ1-6, is AAGVIQSPRHLIKEKRETATLKCYPIPRHDTVYWYQQGPGQDPQFLISFYEKMQSDKGSIPDRFSAQQFSDYHSELNMSSLELGDSALYFCASSLGRGVGSPLHFGNGTRLTVT.

In its sample, this clone was seen once. The V call is TRBV7-2, the J call TRBJ2-1; D is possibly TRBD1 or TRBD2 (5 bases each). Germline-derived CDR1 and CDR2 are SGHTA and FQGNSA. V was pared by 5 bases and J by 5 bases, with 16 bases between. The CDR3 sequence is 15 residues long. The CDR3 DNA reads as TGTGCCAGCAGCCCCGGGACCTCCCTCCACAATGAGCAGTTCTTC. Amino acid sequence: CASSPGTSLHNEQFF.

This CDR3 is CASRFFMNTEAFF. DNA for the CDR3: TGTGCCAGCAGATTCTTTATGAACACTGAAGCTTTCTTT. V and J are TRBV2 and TRBJ1-1; no definite D call. V shed 6 bases and J shed 0 bases, with 8 bases lying between them. This CDR3 is 13 amino acids long. Germline V lookup: CDR1 SNHLY, CDR2 FYNNEI.

The V call is TRBV15, the J call TRBJ1-2, with 8 nucleotides matching TRBD1. The V and J ends lost 1 base and 7 bases, in that order; junction bases with no gene match: 5. The CDR3 contains 14 residues. Germline V gene lookup returns CDR1 LNHNV and CDR2 YYDKDF (reference sequence). This chain's CDR3 is CATSRATGVFGYTF. The CDR3 DNA reads TGTGCCACCAGCAGAGCGACAGGGGTGTTTGGCTACACCTTC.

The J gene is TRBJ2-7, the V gene TRBV2; TRBD2 aligns across 12 bases. J was trimmed by 7 bases and V by 6 bases; bases with no gene match: 7. The CDR3 loop spans 14 amino acids. The V gene's germline CDR1 is SNHLY and CDR2 FYNNEI. CDR3 DNA sequence: TGTGCCAGCAGAAAAATCACTAGCGGGGGGGAGCAGTACGTC. This encodes CASRKITSGGEQYV.

Notes on this clone: The same CDR3 can be traced to other DNA sequences in this sample. The rearrangement links TRBV7-2 to TRBJ2-3; the D is unclear. This CDR3 comprises 11 residues. The V and J ends lost 0 bases and 5 bases respectively, with 0 bases between them. Looked up from germline, CDR1 is SGHTA and CDR2 is FQGNSA. CDR3 loop: CASSLADTQYF. Written as DNA, the CDR3 is TGTGCCAGCAGCTTAGCAGATACGCAGTATTTT.

V is TRBV15 and J is TRBJ1-5, with D possibly being TRBD1 (5 bases). V was clipped by 5 bases and J by 0 bases, with 14 bases between them. Germline CDR1 LNHNV, CDR2 YYDKDF (reference sequence). The length of the CDR3 is 16 residues. The CDR3 is CATSSRRGTSNQPQHF. The DNA for the CDR3 is TGTGCCACCAGCTCGAGGCGGGGGACTAGCAATCAGCCCCAGCATTTT. Looking up the rest from reference TRBV15 and TRBJ1-5 gives the full variable domain: DAMVIQNPRYQVTQFGKPVTLSCSQTLNHNVMYWYQQKSSQAPKLLFHYYDKDFNNEADTPDNFQSRRPNTSFCFLDIRSPGLGDTAMYLCATSSRRGTSNQPQHFGDGTRLSIL.

The rearrangement joins TRBV2 to TRBJ1-1, with a weak D call TRBD1 (6 bases). The germline V gene encodes CDR1 SNHLY and CDR2 FYNNEI. This CDR3 is built from 15 residues. The V end was cut by 9 bases, the J end by 0 bases, with 17 bases between. CDR3 residues: CASEADSSMNTEAFF. The CDR3 bases are TGTGCCAGTGAAGCGGACAGCTCCATGAACACTGAAGCTTTCTTT. The variable domain in full, completed from reference TRBV2 and TRBJ1-1, reads EPEVTQTPSHQVTQMGQEVILRCVPISNHLYFYWYRQILGQKVEFLVSFYNNEISEKSEIFDDQFSVERPDGSNFTLKIRSTKLEDSAMYFCASEADSSMNTEAFFGQGTRLTVV.

This chain joins TRBV28 and TRBJ2-7; 11 bases are shared with TRBD1. The CDR3 has 16 amino acids. V was pared by 5 bases and J by 7 bases, with 13 bases of the junction left unmatched. CDR1 is MDHEN, CDR2 SYDVKM, per germline. This CDR3 reads CASSPGGGQGGHEQYV. The CDR3 nucleotides read TGTGCCAGCAGTCCTGGAGGGGGACAGGGGGGTCATGAGCAGTACGTC.

This sequence joins TRBV2 and TRBJ1-1; unclear D gene. There are 13 residues in the CDR3. V was pared by 1 base and J by 5 bases, with 8 bases between. From germline, CDR1 is SNHLY and CDR2 FYNNEI. The CDR3 nucleotides are TGTGCCAGCAGTGAAGTCGGGAGGACTGAAGCTTTCTTT. Protein: CASSEVGRTEAFF. The full variable domain, with the rest looked up from reference TRBV2 and TRBJ1-1, is EPEVTQTPSHQVTQMGQEVILRCVPISNHLYFYWYRQILGQKVEFLVSFYNNEISEKSEIFDDQFSVERPDGSNFTLKIRSTKLEDSAMYFCASSEVGRTEAFFGQGTRLTVV.

CDR3 in amino acids: CTNRGGWKYV. CDR3 coding DNA: TGTACGAACAGGGGGGGGTGGAAGTACGTC. V usage is TRBV28 and J usage is TRBJ2-7, with D possibly being TRBD1 (8 bases). CDR1 MDHEN and CDR2 SYDVKM come from the germline V gene. The CDR3 spans 10 residues.

The chain uses TRBV27 and TRBJ2-3, with 12 bases lining up with TRBD2. The V gene end was trimmed by 10 bases and the J gene end by 1 base; junction bases not matched to a gene: 9. The V gene's germline CDR1 is MNHEY and CDR2 SMNVEV (reference sequence). The CDR3 length is 16 residues. The chain's CDR3 is CATRPLAGGRTDTQYF. CDR3 bases: TGTGCCACCCGCCCACTAGCGGGGGGACGCACAGATACGCAGTATTTT.